Listed below are T cell receptor beta chains from one sample, sequenced in a study of T-cell memory formation after mild COVID-19. Each CDR3 protein gets one entry after TCRdb re-called the 5' RACE reads with MiXCR. The sample contains about 430,000 distinct CDR3 sequences, more than 20% of which appear only once. The sequenced sample consisted of PBMCs or a T cell subset sorted from them (not recorded which). These receptors came from an adult woman who had mild COVID-19 (a few samples of this study predate the infection). Cell type and time point are not known. Both conserved end residues are part of each CDR3. D genes are given only for firm matches. Clone size is given for some rows only: seen once, a few or many times, or a class if the clone is expanded.

j_gene | abundance | d_gene | v_gene | CDR3aa | CDR3nt
TRBJ1-1 | . | TRBD1 | TRBV9 | CASSVGYRGRAEAFF | TGTGCCAGCAGCGTAGGGTACAGGGGAAGGGCTGAAGCTTTCTTT
TRBJ2-7 | few | . | TRBV20-1 | CSARTGLQRGEQYF | TGCAGTGCTAGGACGGGGCTCCAAAGAGGGGAGCAGTACTTC
TRBJ2-1 | few | . | TRBV5-1 | CASRLRSSGQSSYNEQFF | TGCGCCAGCCGTTTACGTTCGTCCGGGCAGAGCTCCTACAATGAGCAGTTCTTC
TRBJ2-3 | few | . | TRBV7-3 | CASSWGGGALDTQYF | TGTGCCAGCAGCTGGGGTGGGGGGGCCTTAGATACGCAGTATTTT
TRBJ1-6 | . | . | TRBV5-1 | CASSVEGGNSPLHF | TGCGCCAGCAGCGTGGAGGGAGGTAATTCACCCCTCCACTTT
TRBJ1-2 | few | TRBD1 | TRBV20-1 | CSATQGQGSNYGYTF | TGCAGTGCTACACAAGGACAGGGGTCTAACTATGGCTACACCTTC
TRBJ2-3 | few | . | TRBV5-1 | CASSLSSRDTQYF | TGCGCCAGCAGCTTGAGTTCGCGGGATACGCAGTATTTT
TRBJ2-7 | . | TRBD2 | TRBV20-1 | CSARTGGLYEQYF | TGCAGTGCTAGAACCGGGGGACTATACGAGCAGTACTTC
TRBJ1-2 | few | TRBD1 | TRBV12-3/TRBV12-4 | CASSLVGTAVGYTF | TGTGCCAGCAGTTTAGTTGGGACAGCGGTGGGCTACACCTTC
TRBJ2-7 | few | . | TRBV5-6 | CASSVRHRAYEQYF | TGTGCCAGCAGTGTTAGGCATCGGGCCTACGAGCAGTACTTC
TRBJ1-1 | . | . | TRBV5-4 | CASSLGAAVMNTEAFF | TGTGCCAGCAGCTTGGGGGCGGCAGTCATGAACACTGAAGCTTTCTTT
TRBJ1-4 | few | TRBD1 | TRBV30 | CAHGDRDGGKLFF | TGTGCCCACGGGGACAGGGATGGTGGAAAACTGTTTTTT
TRBJ2-7 | . | . | TRBV7-9 | CASSPRQRLEYF | TGTGCCAGCAGCCCTCGCCAAAGGTTGGAGTACTTC
TRBJ2-1 | . | . | TRBV2 | CASSVGANEQFF | TGTGCCAGCAGTGTCGGTGCCAATGAGCAGTTCTTC
TRBJ1-1 | . | . | TRBV29-1 | CSVEDGTEAFF | TGCAGCGTTGAAGACGGCACTGAAGCTTTCTTT
TRBJ1-2 | few | . | TRBV29-1 | CSVGRREGYTF | TGCAGCGTTGGCCGTCGAGAGGGCTACACCTTC
TRBJ2-1 | . | . | TRBV2 | CASSEETGTTPYNEQFF | TGTGCCAGCAGTGAGGAGACCGGGACAACTCCCTACAATGAGCAGTTCTTC
TRBJ1-1 | few | TRBD1 | TRBV12-3/TRBV12-4 | CASSFFPTGVTTEAFF | TGTGCCAGCAGTTTTTTCCCGACAGGGGTTACGACTGAAGCTTTCTTT
TRBJ2-7 | few | . | TRBV6-5 | CASSRSILGGISYEQYF | .
TRBJ2-2 | once | TRBD2 | TRBV6-6 | CASRPGGADGELFF | TGTGCCAGCAGACCCGGGGGGGCCGACGGGGAGCTGTTTTTT
TRBJ2-2 | few | . | TRBV24-1 | CATRDSANTGELFF | TGTGCCACCAGGGACAGCGCGAACACCGGGGAGCTGTTTTTT
TRBJ1-2 | few | . | TRBV20-1 | CSARDRVSNYGYTF | TGCAGTGCTAGAGACCGGGTCTCCAACTATGGCTACACCTTC
TRBJ2-7 | . | . | TRBV2 | CASSPPGRTAEQYF | TGTGCCAGCAGTCCCCCGGGACGTACGGCCGAGCAGTACTTC
TRBJ2-3 | . | . | TRBV6-5 | CASNSVGTQYF | TGTGCCAGCAATTCCGTGGGTACGCAGTATTTT
TRBJ2-1 | . | TRBD2 | TRBV10-3 | CAISSGSGPSRERGYNEQFF | TGTGCCATCAGCTCCGGGTCTGGGCCTTCTCGGGAGCGGGGGTACAATGAGCAGTTCTTC
TRBJ2-3 | many | TRBD2 | TRBV7-3 | CASSLSPSGGPDTQYF | TGTGCCAGCAGCTTATCGCCCAGCGGGGGGCCGGATACGCAGTATTTT
TRBJ2-2 | . | . | TRBV12-3/TRBV12-4 | CASSLGELFF | TGTGCCAGCAGTCTTGGGGAGCTGTTTTTT
TRBJ2-3 | . | . | TRBV30 | CAWSFTRADTQYF | TGTGCCTGGAGTTTTACTAGGGCAGATACGCAGTATTTT
TRBJ1-1 | . | . | TRBV10-3 | CAITAAANTEAFF | TGTGCCATCACTGCGGCAGCGAACACTGAAGCTTTCTTT